The 29 T cell receptor beta chains in this list originate from one sample, sequenced in a study of blood T cell repertoires in COVID-19. Generated by immunoSEQ multiplex PCR, the TCRdb table keeps only in-frame clones and is missing some. Altogether nearly 250,000 clones are present, 86% being singletons, with the ten largest covering roughly 5.2%. The specimen was peripheral blood. All receptors derive from a woman older than 75 with COVID-19, enrolled during active disease.

This sequence joins TRBV7-9 and TRBJ1-1; D remains ambiguous. The V gene's germline CDR1 is SEHNR and CDR2 FQNEAQ (reference sequence). The ends were cut back, 1 base at V and 3 bases at J, with 9 bases in the middle. This CDR3 spans 14 amino acids. The CDR3 DNA sequence: TGTGCCAGCAGCTTAGATCGGGTATACACTGAAGCTTTCTTT. Translated: CASSLDRVYTEAFF.

The chain joins TRBV6-5 to TRBJ2-1; weak D call: TRBD1 (6 bases). CDR1 and CDR2 (germline): MNHEY, SVGAGI. Trimming shortened V by 0 bases and J by 4 bases, and 13 bases separated the two germline ends. The CDR3 has 16 residues. The CDR3 DNA is TGTGCCAGCAGTTACTCCGAAGCAGGGGAATACAATGAGCAGTTCTTC. The encoded protein is CASSYSEAGEYNEQFF.

The chain has TRBV6-5 and TRBJ2-7; the match to TRBD1 covers 9 bases. Losses at the gene ends were 2 bases for V and 9 bases for J; bases not matched to a gene: 11. This CDR3 is built from 15 residues. Looked up from germline, CDR1 is MNHEY and CDR2 is SVGAGI. The CDR3, as DNA: TGTGCCAGCAGTTACATTATGGACAGGGGAGTGTGGCAGTACTTC. This encodes CASSYIMDRGVWQYF.

V and J are TRBV7-8 and TRBJ1-1; D is uncertain. Trimming removed 4 bases at V and 3 bases at J, with 9 bases between. Germline V CDR1 and CDR2: SGHVS, FQNEAQ. The CDR3 length is 13 residues. The CDR3 DNA is TGTGCCAGCAGCTACAACATTTACACTGAAGCTTTCTTT. Its protein product is CASSYNIYTEAFF.

The chain carries TRBV4-2 and TRBJ1-5; no firm D call. V shed 5 bases and J shed 6 bases, with 11 bases lying between them. This CDR3 is built from 13 residues. Germline assignment: CDR1 LGHNA and CDR2 YNFKEQ. CDR3 nucleotides: TGTGCCAGCAGCATAGACATCGGTCAGCCCCAGCATTTT. It yields the protein CASSIDIGQPQHF.

The rearrangement uses TRBV10-3 and TRBJ2-2, with TRBD2 identical over 8 bases. This CDR3 has 14 amino acids. With V trimmed by 2 bases and J by 6 bases, 2 bases remained unmatched. Germline-derived CDR1 and CDR2 are ENHRY and SYGVKD. The CDR3 protein is CAISEAGGPGELFF. Written as DNA, the CDR3 is TGTGCCATCAGTGAGGCGGGGGGCCCCGGGGAGCTGTTTTTT.

J is TRBJ1-2 and V is TRBV28; D is undetermined. This CDR3 contains 14 residues. Germline V gene data show CDR1 as MDHEN and CDR2 as SYDVKM. Trimming took 5 bases from V and 8 from J, leaving 18 bases between them. The CDR3 DNA reads TGTGCCAGCAGTCTCCCGCGCGGGTACGCAGGCTACACCTTC. Encoded protein: CASSLPRGYAGYTF.

For this clone: The same CDR3 can be traced to other DNA sequences in this sample. The rearrangement joins TRBV5-1 to TRBJ1-3; 9 bases are a match to TRBD1. The CDR3 spans 17 residues. J was trimmed by 5 bases and V by 8 bases; bases with no gene match: 17. Germline CDR1 and CDR2: SGHRS and YFSETQ. The CDR3 nucleotides read TGCGCCAGTAGCCTGCCGGGACAGGGAGGTTTTCGAAACACCATATATTTT. Amino acids: CASSLPGQGGFRNTIYF.

In this sample, this clone turned up once. This rearrangement joins TRBV19 to TRBJ1-2, with TRBD1 matching 9 bases. Germline loops: CDR1 LNHDA, CDR2 SQIVND (reference sequence). This CDR3 is built from 12 residues. V dropped 8 bases and J dropped 8; count of bases not matched to a gene: 6. Here the CDR3 DNA reads TGTGCCAGTCGGCGGGACAGGGAGGGCTACACCTTC. Protein sequence: CASRRDREGYTF.

The chain carries TRBV11-3 and TRBJ1-1; 7 nucleotides match TRBD1. Germline assignment: CDR1 SGHNT and CDR2 YENEEA. With 4 bases clipped from V and 6 bases from J, the junction kept 5 bases outside the gene matches. CDR3 length: 13 amino acids. The CDR3 region is CASSSPGQPEAFF. As DNA, the CDR3 is TGTGCCAGCAGCTCACCGGGACAGCCTGAAGCTTTCTTT.

The chain recombines TRBV5-1 with TRBJ2-1, with TRBD1 matching 11 bases. CDR1 and CDR2 (germline): SGHRS, YFSETQ. V shed 3 bases and J 10 bases; nucleotides not matched to a gene: 12. The CDR3 extends over 16 amino acids. The CDR3 nucleotides read TGCGCCAGCAGCTCATACGGAGGACAGGGGGCGGAAGAGCAGTTCTTC. The encoded protein is CASSSYGGQGAEEQFF.

This chain connects TRBV19 to TRBJ2-6; 7 bases fit TRBD1. V shed 5 bases and J 0 bases; nucleotides not matched to a gene: 7. Germline lookup yields CDR1 LNHDA and CDR2 SQIVND (reference sequence). The CDR3 has 17 residues. The CDR3 nucleotides read TGTGCCAGTAGTCCCCGACAGGGAAGCTCTGGGGCCAACGTCCTGACTTTC. This encodes CASSPRQGSSGANVLTF.

This clone was counted a few times. The CDR3 sequence is CASRLGSHQPQHF. The CDR3 DNA is TGTGCCAGCAGACTCGGGTCCCATCAGCCCCAGCATTTT. This chain uses TRBV28 with TRBJ1-5; D gene unclear. This CDR3 is 13 amino acids long. With 6 bases removed from V and 5 bases from J, the gap between germline ends came to 11 bases. CDR1 is MDHEN, CDR2 SYDVKM, per germline. Combining the CDR3 with reference TRBV28 and TRBJ1-5 gives the whole variable domain DVKVTQSSRYLVKRTGEKVFLECVQDMDHENMFWYRQDPGLGLRLIYFSYDVKMKEKGDIPEGYSVSREKKERFSLILESASTNQTSMYLCASRLGSHQPQHFGDGTRLSIL.

The sample holds a few counts of this clone. The chain links TRBV10-3 to TRBJ1-2; D is unclear. The V end was cut by 3 bases, the J end by 1 base, with 15 bases between. This CDR3 is built from 16 residues. Germline values: CDR1 ENHRY, CDR2 SYGVKD. CDR3 coding DNA: TGTGCCATCAGTGACTCCGGTCCCGGTTATAACTATGGCTACACCTTC. Translated, it gives CAISDSGPGYNYGYTF.

The chain is built from TRBV28 and TRBJ2-3; 7 bases are shared with TRBD1. The CDR3 has 16 residues. The V and J ends lost 2 bases and 8 bases, in that order; junction bases with no gene match: 13. CDR1 is MDHEN, CDR2 SYDVKM, per germline. In DNA, the CDR3 is TGTGCCAGCAGTTTAAGGGCACTGAGACAGGGTGGTACGCAGTATTTT. Translation: CASSLRALRQGGTQYF. The variable domain in full, completed from reference TRBV28 and TRBJ2-3, reads DVKVTQSSRYLVKRTGEKVFLECVQDMDHENMFWYRQDPGLGLRLIYFSYDVKMKEKGDIPEGYSVSREKKERFSLILESASTNQTSMYLCASSLRALRQGGTQYFGPGTRLTVL.

The gene calls are TRBV28 and TRBJ1-2; D may be TRBD1 (5 bases). CDR3 size: 14 residues. Germline-derived CDR1 and CDR2 are MDHEN and SYDVKM. Trimming took 5 bases from V and 7 from J, leaving 17 bases between them. The CDR3 DNA reads as TGTGCCAGCAGTCCTAACCGGATGCAGGGTGGCTACACCTTC. This sequence encodes CASSPNRMQGGYTF.

This chain links TRBV9 with TRBJ2-2, with 10 bases lining up with TRBD2. V lost 4 bases to trimming and J lost 1 base; unmatched junction nucleotides: 4. The CDR3 is 16 residues long. The V gene's germline CDR1 is SGDLS and CDR2 YYNGEE. The CDR3 DNA reads TGTGCCAGCAGCCACGGACTAGCGGAGAACACCGGGGAGCTGTTTTTT. Amino acids: CASSHGLAENTGELFF. The full variable domain, in which reference TRBV9 and TRBJ2-2 provide the parts outside the CDR3, is DSGVTQTPKHLITATGQRVTLRCSPRSGDLSVYWYQQSLDQGLQFLIQYYNGEERAKGNILERFSAQQFPDLHSELNLSSLELGDSALYFCASSHGLAENTGELFFGEGSRLTVL.

This clone has just one count. The chain links TRBV30 to TRBJ1-1; no reliable D call. The V gene's germline CDR1 is GTSNPN and CDR2 SVGIG (reference sequence). The CDR3 runs 12 residues. V lost 7 bases, J lost 1 base, and 10 bases lay in between. CDR3 in DNA: TGTGCCTTCTCGCGGGAGAACACTGAAGCTTTCTTT. As protein: CAFSRENTEAFF.

The chain uses TRBV10-3 and TRBJ1-2; no definite D call. In germline, CDR1 is ENHRY, CDR2 SYGVKD. V shed 5 bases and J shed 8 bases, with 21 bases lying between them. This CDR3 region has 15 residues. As DNA, the CDR3 is TGTGCCATCAGTCCTAGGGAGGTAACCGGGGAGGGCTACACCTTC. Amino acids: CAISPREVTGEGYTF.

The V and J genes are TRBV28 and TRBJ2-3; TRBD2 aligns across 15 bases. Germline-derived CDR1 and CDR2 are MDHEN and SYDVKM. This CDR3 has 20 amino acids. Trimming took 5 bases from V and 1 from J; bases not matched to a gene: 13. CDR3 coding DNA: TGTGCCAGCAGTCCCCTGGTCGGACTAGCGGGGGGGGTGGGCACAGATACGCAGTATTTT. This encodes CASSPLVGLAGGVGTDTQYF.

The J gene is TRBJ2-5, the V gene TRBV5-4; 8 bases match TRBD2. This CDR3 spans 14 amino acids. V shed 4 bases and J 5 bases; nucleotides not matched to a gene: 7. Germline lookup yields CDR1 SGHNT and CDR2 YYREEE (reference sequence). CDR3 bases: TGTGCCAGCAGCACTCGGGGGGGCCTGGAGACCCAGTACTTC. It codes for CASSTRGGLETQYF.

This clone was detected only a few times. The genes are TRBV29-1 and TRBJ1-4; 9 bases are shared with TRBD1. Losses at the gene ends were 7 bases for V and 7 bases for J; bases not matched to a gene: 4. Germline V gene lookup returns CDR1 SQVTM and CDR2 ANQGSEA. The length of the CDR3 is 12 residues. The CDR3 region has the DNA TGCAGCGGAGGGACAGGGACTGAAAAACTGTTTTTT. Residues: CSGGTGTEKLFF.

A few counts support this clone. The chain has TRBV6-5 and TRBJ2-1; D is perhaps TRBD2 (6 bases). CDR1 is MNHEY, CDR2 SVGAGI, per germline. The CDR3 extends over 16 amino acids. V lost 4 bases and J lost 8, with 21 bases in between. The DNA of the CDR3 is TGTGCCAGCAGTTCGTCGTTATTGGGACTCGGGCATGAGCAGTTCTTC. It codes for CASSSSLLGLGHEQFF.

The chain employs TRBV2 and TRBJ1-2; D ambiguous. Trimming removed 4 bases from V and 4 bases from J, with 10 bases in between. The CDR3 is made up of 13 amino acids. Germline values: CDR1 SNHLY, CDR2 FYNNEI. CDR3 nucleotide sequence: TGTGCCAGCAGTGCCGTCACTGGCTATGGCTACACCTTC. Its translation: CASSAVTGYGYTF.

The chain uses TRBV6-4 and TRBJ2-2; TRBD1 matches at 8 bases. The CDR3 runs 14 residues. The germline V gene has CDR1 MRHNA and CDR2 SNTAGT. The V segment lost 4 bases and the J segment 5 bases; nucleotides outside the gene matches: 3. CDR3 DNA sequence: TGTGCCAGCAGTGGACAGGGGAGGACCGGGGAGCTGTTTTTT. Its translation: CASSGQGRTGELFF.

The chain recombines TRBV21-1 with TRBJ2-3; the table names TRBD2, a call not compared with the DNA. TRBV21-1 is given as a pseudogene. The CDR3 has 20 residues. The DNA for the CDR3 is TGTGCCAGCAGCAAAGAGGTTGGACTAGCGGGGGGGCGAAGCACAGATACGCAGTATTTT. It specifies CASSKEVGLAGGRSTDTQYF.

The CDR3 sequence: CASSLRRGMVYEKLFF. CDR3 in DNA: TGTGCCAGCAGCTTACGCAGGGGGATGGTCTACGAAAAACTGTTTTTT. V is TRBV14 and J is TRBJ1-4, with 7 nucleotides matching TRBD1. The V and J ends lost 5 bases and 8 bases, in that order; junction bases with no gene match: 14. This CDR3 is built from 16 residues. Germline CDR1 reads SGHDN; CDR2 reads FVKESK.

The chain combines TRBV3-1 (or the pseudogene TRBV3-2) with TRBJ2-5, with 8 bases identical to TRBD2. The CDR3 covers 16 residues. Looked up from germline, CDR1 is LGHDT and CDR2 is YNNKEL (reference sequence). The V and J ends lost 5 bases and 4 bases, in that order; junction bases with no gene match: 12. Here the CDR3 DNA reads TGTGCCAGCAGCTCATACCGGGAGGGGGGGCTAGAGACCCAGTACTTC. Amino acids: CASSSYREGGLETQYF.

The chain links TRBV5-1 to TRBJ1-1, with 12 bases aligning to TRBD1. Trimming cost V 0 bases and J 5 bases; bases outside gene matches: 8. CDR1 and CDR2 from the germline V gene are SGHRS and YFSETQ. The CDR3 covers 17 residues. The CDR3 DNA reads TGCGCCAGCAGCTTGGGGGACAGGGGGCGCGAAGGTACTGAAGCTTTCTTT. This sequence encodes CASSLGDRGREGTEAFF.